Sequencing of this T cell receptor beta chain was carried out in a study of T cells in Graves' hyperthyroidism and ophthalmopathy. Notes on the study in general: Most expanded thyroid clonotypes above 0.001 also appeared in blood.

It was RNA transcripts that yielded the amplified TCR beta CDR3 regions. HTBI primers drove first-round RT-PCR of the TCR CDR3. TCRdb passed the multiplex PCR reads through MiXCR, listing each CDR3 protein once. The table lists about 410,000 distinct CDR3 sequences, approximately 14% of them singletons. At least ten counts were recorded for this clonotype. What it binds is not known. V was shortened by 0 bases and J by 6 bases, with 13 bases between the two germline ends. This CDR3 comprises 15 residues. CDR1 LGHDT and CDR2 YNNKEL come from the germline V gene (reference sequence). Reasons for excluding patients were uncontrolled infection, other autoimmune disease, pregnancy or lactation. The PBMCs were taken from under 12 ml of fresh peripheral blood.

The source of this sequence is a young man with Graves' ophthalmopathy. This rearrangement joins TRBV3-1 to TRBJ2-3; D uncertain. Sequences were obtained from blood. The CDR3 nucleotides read TGTGCCAGCAGCCAAGATCCGGCTAGTTCTGATACGCAGTATTTT. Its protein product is CASSQDPASSDTQYF.